The 21 T cell receptor beta chains in this list originate from one sample, sequenced in a study of blood T cells in healthy people across ages. The second PCR ran about 7 to 12 cycles with a sample-barcoded 5' primer and J-beta primers. TCRdb used MiXCR to reprocess the 5' RACE reads, holding one entry per CDR3 protein. Of hundreds of thousands of distinct CDR3 sequences listed, about 21% are singletons. Sequenced: blood. The receptors here all came from a man in his 70s in good health.

The sample holds a few counts of this clonotype. The J gene is TRBJ1-6, the V gene TRBV6-5; 8 bases are shared with TRBD1. The CDR3 has 14 amino acids. Germline loops: CDR1 MNHEY, CDR2 SVGAGI. With V trimmed by 3 bases and J by 10 bases, 5 bases remained unmatched. The CDR3 DNA is TGTGCCAGCAGTTATTCGACAGGGGTCTCACCCCTCCACTTT. It is translated as CASSYSTGVSPLHF.

This clonotype was seen a few times. The chain couples TRBV20-1 to TRBJ2-5; 9 bases map to TRBD1. Germline loops: CDR1 DFQATT, CDR2 SNEGSKA (reference sequence). The V gene end was trimmed by 3 bases and the J gene end by 4 bases; junction bases not matched to a gene: 9. The CDR3 contains 15 residues. The CDR3 here is CSASTQGARGETQYF. CDR3 DNA sequence: TGCAGTGCTAGTACACAGGGGGCCAGGGGAGAGACCCAGTACTTC.

The chain has TRBV6-2 or TRBV6-3 and TRBJ2-5, with D possibly being TRBD2 (5 bases). TRBJ2-1 matches the DNA end more closely, so the J call is doubtful. Germline V gives CDR1 MNHEY, CDR2 SVGEGT. The CDR3 sequence is 15 residues long. CDR3 sequence reads: CASSVSGNPSSEQFF. The DNA for the CDR3 is TGTGCCAGCAGCGTATCGGGAAACCCCTCAAGCGAGCAGTTCTTC.

The rearrangement joins TRBV7-9 to TRBJ2-3; D is perhaps TRBD2 (5 bases). Per the germline V gene, CDR1 is SEHNR and CDR2 is FQNEAQ (reference sequence). V shed 4 bases and J shed 8 bases, with 13 bases lying between them. The CDR3 is 13 residues long. CDR3 region: CASSSEPSGTQYF. The DNA of the CDR3 is TGTGCCAGCAGCTCCGAGCCCAGCGGTACGCAGTATTTT. Complete variable domain (other parts from reference TRBV7-9 and TRBJ2-3): DTGVSQNPRHKITKRGQNVTFRCDPISEHNRLYWYRQTLGQGPEFLTYFQNEAQLEKSRLLSDRFSAERPKGSFSTLEIQRTEQGDSAMYLCASSSEPSGTQYFGPGTRLTVL.

The chain has TRBV4-1 and TRBJ2-1; 8 bases are a match to TRBD2. CDR1 MGHRA and CDR2 YSYEKL come from the germline V gene. The CDR3 extends over 17 amino acids. V gave up 3 bases and J gave up 3 bases; unmatched junction bases: 10. CDR3 in DNA: TGCGCCAGCAGCCAGGCACTAGCGGCCGTAGACTACAATGAGCAGTTCTTC. Protein sequence: CASSQALAAVDYNEQFF.

V and J are TRBV7-2 and TRBJ2-5; 10 bases line up with TRBD2. CDR1 SGHTA and CDR2 FQGNSA come from the germline V gene. V shed 5 bases, J shed 9 bases, and the junction held 15 bases outside the gene matches. The CDR3 length is 16 residues. The chain's CDR3 is CASSPLTSGLARAQYF. The CDR3 DNA is TGTGCCAGCAGCCCCCTGACTAGCGGGCTAGCTCGGGCCCAGTACTTC.

This clonotype occurred a few times. The chain employs TRBV5-1 and TRBJ1-3; D is unresolved. Germline loops: CDR1 SGHRS, CDR2 YFSETQ. This CDR3 is built from 16 residues. The V gene lost 3 bases and the J gene lost 3 bases, with 16 bases spanning the gap. Here the CDR3 reads CASSSDPRTDGNTIYF. DNA of the CDR3: TGCGCCAGCAGCTCCGATCCGCGGACGGATGGAAACACCATATATTTT.

The chain couples TRBV5-1 to TRBJ1-3; D unclear. The V gene lost 0 bases and the J gene lost 4 bases, with 5 bases spanning the gap. This CDR3 is 13 amino acids long. CDR1 SGHRS and CDR2 YFSETQ come from the germline V gene. CDR3 amino acids: CASSLDLGNTIYF. The CDR3 coding sequence is TGCGCCAGCAGCTTGGACCTGGGAAACACCATATATTTT.

The sample holds one count of this clonotype. A single base separates this from a much larger clone, so it may be a read error. The chain employs TRBV6-5 and TRBJ2-7, with 8 nucleotides matching TRBD2. This CDR3 region has 15 residues. Germline V gene lookup returns CDR1 MNHEY and CDR2 SVGAGI. For the CDR3, the DNA is TGTGCCAGCACCGTATCGGGACTAGGATCCTGCGAGCAGTACTTC. Encoded protein: CASTVSGLGSCEQYF.

The chain combines TRBV9 with TRBJ2-1; possibly TRBD2 for D (6 bases). The CDR3 is made up of 16 amino acids. Germline V gives CDR1 SGDLS, CDR2 YYNGEE. V was pared by 1 base and J by 4 bases, with 15 bases between. CDR3 sequence: CASSVQGGIEYNEQFF. The CDR3 bases are TGTGCCAGCAGCGTACAAGGCGGGATAGAATACAATGAGCAGTTCTTC.

The J gene is TRBJ2-2, the V gene TRBV27; D remains unclear. The CDR3 contains 15 residues. V was clipped by 1 base and J by 1 base, with 7 bases between them. Germline CDR1 is MNHEY and CDR2 is SMNVEV (reference sequence). This chain's CDR3 is CASSLWTVNTGELFF. The CDR3 bases are TGTGCCAGCAGTTTATGGACGGTGAACACCGGGGAGCTGTTTTTT.

The chain combines TRBV10-2 with TRBJ2-1; 8 bases match TRBD1. The CDR3 length is 15 residues. After removal of 3 bases from V and 5 bases from J, the junction contained 6 bases not matched to a gene. Germline loops: CDR1 WSHSY, CDR2 SAAADI. The CDR3 nucleotides read TGCGCCAGCAGTGATTGGCAGGGGGCAGACAATGAGCAGTTCTTC. It translates to CASSDWQGADNEQFF.

The V call is TRBV9, the J call TRBJ2-3; 8 bases fit TRBD1. Germline V gene lookup returns CDR1 SGDLS and CDR2 YYNGEE. V was clipped by 0 bases and J by 5 bases; unmatched bases: 8. The CDR3 consists of 16 residues. Here the CDR3 DNA reads TGTGCCAGCAGCGTAGGGGTCAGGGGGCGCTTAGATACGCAGTATTTT. Protein: CASSVGVRGRLDTQYF.

A few counts support this clonotype. The rearrangement uses TRBV9 and TRBJ2-1, with 7 bases fitting TRBD2. The germline gives CDR1 SGDLS, CDR2 YYNGEE. The CDR3 extends over 14 amino acids. The ends lost 4 bases at V and 1 base at J; junction bases unmatched: 2. CDR3 sequence reads: CASSRGVSYNEQFF. CDR3 bases: TGTGCCAGCAGCCGGGGGGTGTCCTACAATGAGCAGTTCTTC.

A few counts support this clonotype. CDR3 coding DNA: TGTGCCAGCAGCCAAGATATGGAGGAAGAGACCCAGTACTTC. Amino acids: CASSQDMEEETQYF. This chain joins TRBV14 and TRBJ2-5; the D gene is possibly TRBD2 (5 bases). The CDR3 is 14 amino acids. Germline-derived CDR1 and CDR2 are SGHDN and FVKESK. V lost 0 bases and J lost 3, with 8 bases in between.

The V gene is TRBV20-1, the J gene TRBJ2-7; D could derive from TRBD1 or TRBD2 (5 bases each). Germline V CDR1 and CDR2: DFQATT, SNEGSKA (reference sequence). The CDR3 is 17 amino acids. V was trimmed by 1 base and J by 2 bases, leaving 21 bases between them. The CDR3 loop is CSARVLGTRPMTYEQYF. The CDR3 region has the DNA TGCAGTGCTAGAGTTCTCGGGACCCGACCGATGACCTACGAGCAGTACTTC.

This clonotype came up once. The chain employs TRBV4-3 and TRBJ2-5; TRBD2 agrees at 14 bases. The J call is in doubt because the DNA end fits TRBJ2-1 better. This CDR3 is built from 19 residues. Per germline, CDR1 LGHNA and CDR2 YSLEER. The chain's CDR3 is CASSQGGTSGSPNYNEQFF. The CDR3 DNA is TGCGCCAGCAGCCAAGGTGGGACTAGCGGGAGCCCTAACTACAATGAGCAGTTCTTC.

This clonotype occurred a few times. CDR3 DNA: TGCGCCAGCAGCGGACAGGGGGGGGTCATTCAGTACTTC. It translates to CASSGQGGVIQYF. The chain couples TRBV4-1 to TRBJ2-4, with TRBD1 matching 10 bases. The junction had 4 bases not matched to a gene; V was cut back by 5 bases and J by 9 bases. This CDR3 has 13 residues. Looked up from germline, CDR1 is MGHRA and CDR2 is YSYEKL.

The chain couples TRBV2 to TRBJ1-5; D not certain. Germline V CDR1 and CDR2: SNHLY, FYNNEI. V lost 1 base and J 7 bases, leaving 8 bases between the germline ends. There are 13 residues in the CDR3. CDR3 sequence reads: CASSEVREQPQHF. The CDR3 DNA sequence: TGTGCCAGCAGTGAAGTCCGGGAGCAGCCCCAGCATTTT. Variable domain in full (rest from reference TRBV2 and TRBJ1-5): EPEVTQTPSHQVTQMGQEVILRCVPISNHLYFYWYRQILGQKVEFLVSFYNNEISEKSEIFDDQFSVERPDGSNFTLKIRSTKLEDSAMYFCASSEVREQPQHFGDGTRLSIL.

The chain is built from TRBV7-9 and TRBJ1-1; weak D call: TRBD1 (6 bases). V dropped 3 bases and J dropped 9 bases, with 14 bases sitting between them. Looked up from germline, CDR1 is SEHNR and CDR2 is FQNEAQ (reference sequence). This CDR3 spans 13 amino acids. The chain's CDR3 is CASSLGAQGKAFF. The DNA of the CDR3 is TGTGCCAGCAGCTTGGGAGCACAGGGAAAAGCTTTCTTT.

This clonotype was counted a few times. The rearrangement uses TRBV5-1 and TRBJ1-1; 8 nucleotides line up with TRBD1. The CDR3 spans 14 residues. The trim removed 4 bases at V and 3 bases at J, leaving 5 bases unmatched. The V gene's germline CDR1 is SGHRS and CDR2 YFSETQ. This CDR3 is CASSPTGVDTEAFF. The CDR3 region has the DNA TGCGCCAGCAGCCCGACAGGGGTGGACACTGAAGCTTTCTTT.